This entry lists 24 T cell receptor beta chains sequenced from one sample in a study of T cell responses to AZD1222 COVID-19 vaccine. The protocol was immunoSEQ multiplex PCR, while the TCRdb copy is restricted to in-frame clones and leaves out a portion. The sample has 110,000 or so clones, 70% to 90% seen once. The material sequenced was peripheral blood, taken on day 0 of AZD1222 vaccination. The receptor set was obtained from an adult in good health.

The chain joins TRBV19 to TRBJ1-2; TRBD1 matches 8 bases. Trimming at V came to 6 bases and at J to 7 bases, leaving 4 bases not matched to a gene. Germline CDR1 is LNHDA and CDR2 is SQIVND (reference sequence). The CDR3 sequence is 12 residues long. In DNA, the CDR3 is TGTGCCAGTAGCCCACAGGGGGGTGGCTACACCTTC. It translates to CASSPQGGGYTF. Full variable domain (rest looked up from reference TRBV19 and TRBJ1-2): DGGITQSPKYLFRKEGQNVTLSCEQNLNHDAMYWYRQDPGQGLRLIYYSQIVNDFQKGDIAEGYSVSREKKESFPLTVTSAQKNPTAFYLCASSPQGGGYTFGSGTRLTVV.

In this sample, this clone turned up a few times. This chain connects TRBV2 to TRBJ1-3; 8 nucleotides align to TRBD1. The CDR3 runs to 15 residues. Trimming took 6 bases from V and 6 from J; bases not matched to a gene: 10. Germline V gene lookup returns CDR1 SNHLY and CDR2 FYNNEI. CDR3 residues: CASSPRTGLSNTIYF. The CDR3 nucleotides are TGTGCCAGCAGCCCCCGGACAGGGCTCTCAAACACCATATATTTT.

The CDR3 reads CASSFWGGTEAFF. CDR3 nucleotide sequence: TGTGCCAGCAGCTTCTGGGGGGGCACTGAAGCTTTCTTT. The chain carries TRBV5-5 and TRBJ1-1; D is possibly TRBD1 (5 bases). The CDR3 sequence is 13 residues long. The V gene's germline CDR1 is SGHKS and CDR2 YYEKEE (reference sequence). Trimming removed 2 bases from V and 4 bases from J, with 9 bases in between.

V usage is TRBV5-1 and J usage is TRBJ2-7; 8 bases are shared with TRBD1. The CDR3 totals 15 residues. Germline CDR1 SGHRS, CDR2 YFSETQ. Unmatched junction bases numbered 5, after V lost 3 bases and J lost 0 bases. In nucleotides, the CDR3 is TGCGCCAGCAGCTCAAGACAGGGGAGCTCCTACGAGCAGTACTTC. The encoded protein is CASSSRQGSSYEQYF.

This chain uses TRBV3-1 (or the pseudogene TRBV3-2) with TRBJ1-2; D is ambiguous. The germline V gene has CDR1 LGHDT and CDR2 YNNKEL (reference sequence). V dropped 5 bases and J dropped 2 bases, with 12 bases sitting between them. The CDR3 consists of 14 residues. CDR3: CASSSLRPNYGYTF. In DNA, the CDR3 is TGTGCCAGCAGCTCTTTAAGACCCAACTATGGCTACACCTTC.

In regard to this clone: The same CDR3 is also encoded by other DNA sequences in this sample. V is TRBV29-1 and J is TRBJ1-2; TRBD1 matches at 9 bases. The CDR3 covers 13 residues. The trim removed 1 base at V and 4 bases at J, leaving 1 base unmatched. Germline V gene sequence: CDR1 SQVTM, CDR2 ANQGSEA. This chain's CDR3 is CSVEGGQGYGYTF. DNA of the CDR3: TGCAGCGTTGAAGGGGGACAGGGCTATGGCTACACCTTC.

The rearrangement links TRBV3-1 (or the pseudogene TRBV3-2) to TRBJ1-6; 10 nucleotides match TRBD1. CDR1 is LGHDT and CDR2 is YNNKEL in the germline V gene (reference sequence). V trimming: 6 bases; J trimming: 9 bases; junction bases outside the gene matches: 8. The CDR3 is 15 residues long. DNA of the CDR3: TGTGCCAGCAGTCCGACAGGGGGCGGTATTTCACCCCTCCACTTT. Amino acids: CASSPTGGGISPLHF.

The chain is built from TRBV7-2 and TRBJ1-2, with TRBD1 identical over 7 bases. Germline values: CDR1 SGHTA, CDR2 FQGNSA. This CDR3 comprises 15 residues. The V segment lost 0 bases and the J segment 5 bases; nucleotides outside the gene matches: 6. CDR3 sequence: CASSLAAGGRYGYTF. DNA for the CDR3: TGTGCCAGCAGCTTAGCAGCAGGGGGAAGGTATGGCTACACCTTC.

The chain uses TRBV5-3 and TRBJ1-6; TRBD1 might be the D (5 bases). TRBV5-3 carries the ORF label, with uncertain function. The V end lost 4 bases, the J end lost 6 bases, and 14 bases lay between the germline ends. This CDR3 has 15 amino acids. The DNA of the CDR3 is TGTGCCAGAAGCCCCCCGGCAGGGTCTAATTCACCCCTCCACTTT. This gives the protein CARSPPAGSNSPLHF.

The V gene is TRBV5-4, the J gene TRBJ2-2; D is ambiguous. The CDR3 runs to 14 residues. V gave up 0 bases and J gave up 2 bases, with 5 bases separating them. Germline CDR1 SGHNT, CDR2 YYREEE (reference sequence). Written as DNA, the CDR3 is TGTGCCAGCAGCTTGGCCTCCAACACCGGGGAGCTGTTTTTT. Translating gives CASSLASNTGELFF.

This clone appeared a single time. This chain uses TRBV27 with TRBJ1-1, with 10 bases fitting TRBD1. Germline V gene lookup returns CDR1 MNHEY and CDR2 SMNVEV (reference sequence). The J segment lost 0 bases and the V segment lost 1 base, leaving 11 bases of the junction unmatched. This CDR3 comprises 19 residues. CDR3 region: CASSLYRQGAGWMNTEAFF. DNA for the CDR3: TGTGCCAGCAGTTTATACCGACAGGGGGCTGGTTGGATGAACACTGAAGCTTTCTTT.

The chain joins TRBV7-2 to TRBJ2-3, with 9 nucleotides matching TRBD2. The CDR3 extends over 19 amino acids. Germline loops: CDR1 SGHTA, CDR2 FQGNSA. Unmatched junction bases numbered 12, after V lost 2 bases and J lost 0 bases. CDR3 bases: TGTGCCAGCAGCTTAAGAGGGAGCGGGGGGTTCCCTAGCACAGATACGCAGTATTTT. The encoded protein is CASSLRGSGGFPSTDTQYF.

CDR3 loop: CASSFGVAGGVTDTQYF. In DNA form, the CDR3 reads TGTGCCAGCAGCTTCGGCGTAGCGGGAGGGGTGACAGATACGCAGTATTTT. The rearrangement links TRBV9 to TRBJ2-3, with 11 positions matching TRBD2. Losses at the gene ends were 4 bases for V and 3 bases for J; bases not matched to a gene: 10. Germline values: CDR1 SGDLS, CDR2 YYNGEE. CDR3 length equals 17 residues.

V is TRBV30 and J is TRBJ1-5, with D possibly TRBD1 on 5 matching bases. The CDR3 is 13 residues long. In germline, CDR1 is GTSNPN, CDR2 SVGIG (reference sequence). The V end was cut by 3 bases, the J end by 0 bases, with 6 bases between. The CDR3 sequence is CAWSGASNQPQHF. In nucleotides, the CDR3 is TGTGCCTGGAGCGGGGCTAGCAATCAGCCCCAGCATTTT.

The gene calls are TRBV4-2 and TRBJ1-1; D is ambiguous. V shed 0 bases and J shed 1 base, with 9 bases lying between them. The CDR3 covers 15 residues. CDR1 and CDR2 from the germline V gene are LGHNA and YNFKEQ. CDR3 residues: CASSQDPPGNTEAFF. The CDR3 coding sequence is TGTGCCAGCAGCCAAGATCCCCCAGGGAACACTGAAGCTTTCTTT.

Note on this clone: This same CDR3 is encoded by further DNA sequences in the sample. The chain employs TRBV19 and TRBJ2-7, with a tentative D call TRBD2 (7 bases). Trimming took 4 bases from V and 4 from J, leaving 11 bases between them. Germline V lookup: CDR1 LNHDA, CDR2 SQIVND (reference sequence). The length of the CDR3 is 13 residues. The CDR3 bases are TGTGCCAGTAGTAGGGGGGGCAGGTACGAGCAGTACTTC. It translates to CASSRGGRYEQYF.

This clone was detected only once. The genes are TRBV7-2 and TRBJ1-1, with no clear D. Germline CDR1 is SGHTA and CDR2 is FQGNSA. Trimming left V 3 bases short and J 1 base short, with 6 bases between. CDR3 length equals 13 residues. The DNA of the CDR3 is TGTGCCAGCAGCTTCCACACGAACACTGAAGCTTTCTTT. Protein sequence: CASSFHTNTEAFF.

A note on this clone: The sample carries other DNA sequences with the same CDR3. V is TRBV15 and J is TRBJ1-2; TRBD1 might be the D (5 bases). V lost 0 bases, J lost 4 bases, and 6 bases lay in between. This CDR3 region has 13 residues. Germline V gives CDR1 LNHNV, CDR2 YYDKDF (reference sequence). CDR3: CATSRDQGYGYTF. For the CDR3, the DNA is TGTGCCACCAGCAGAGATCAGGGCTATGGCTACACCTTC.

V and J are TRBV4-3 and TRBJ2-1, with 11 bases fitting TRBD2. Germline V gene lookup returns CDR1 LGHNA and CDR2 YSLEER. The CDR3 is 14 amino acids. V lost 4 bases and J lost 9; bases outside the gene matches: 5. The CDR3, as DNA: TGCGCCAGCAGCCGGGCTAGCGGGGGGAGTGAGCAGTTCTTC. Residues: CASSRASGGSEQFF.

This clone was seen only once. The DNA for the CDR3 is TGTGCCAGCTCACCGCGACAGGGGTCCGGCGACGAGCAGTACTTC. It codes for CASSPRQGSGDEQYF. V and J are TRBV18 and TRBJ2-7; TRBD1 matches at 8 bases. CDR1 and CDR2 (germline): KGHSH, LQKENI. V lost 3 bases to trimming and J lost 5 bases; unmatched junction nucleotides: 9. This CDR3 contains 15 residues.

The chain employs TRBV11-2 and TRBJ1-1; no definite D call. V was shortened by 0 bases and J by 3 bases, with 17 bases between the two germline ends. Per germline, CDR1 SGHAT and CDR2 FQNNGV. CDR3 length equals 17 residues. Here the CDR3 DNA reads TGTGCCAGCAGCTTAGATTCCCTCCTGGCTGGAGACACTGAAGCTTTCTTT. Amino acid sequence: CASSLDSLLAGDTEAFF. Variable domain in full (rest from reference TRBV11-2 and TRBJ1-1): EAGVAQSPRYKIIEKRQSVAFWCNPISGHATLYWYQQILGQGPKLLIQFQNNGVVDDSQLPKDRFSAERLKGVDSTLKIQPAKLEDSAVYLCASSLDSLLAGDTEAFFGQGTRLTVV.

V usage is TRBV29-1 and J usage is TRBJ1-3; 9 nucleotides line up with TRBD1. Germline trimming cut 4 bases from V and 2 bases from J; bases unmatched to any gene: 0. This CDR3 region has 13 residues. CDR1 is SQVTM, CDR2 ANQGSEA, per germline. CDR3 DNA sequence: TGCAGCGTTGGGACAGGGGCTGGAAACACCATATATTTT. Translating gives CSVGTGAGNTIYF. The full variable domain, rest sourced from reference TRBV29-1 and TRBJ1-3, is SAVISQKPSRDICQRGTSLTIQCQVDSQVTMMFWYRQQPGQSLTLIATANQGSEATYESGFVIDKFPISRPNLTFSTLTVSNMSPEDSSIYLCSVGTGAGNTIYFGEGSWLTVV.

This chain connects TRBV9 to TRBJ1-2; TRBD1 aligns across 7 bases. The CDR3 runs to 17 residues. Trimming cost V 3 bases and J 0 bases; bases outside gene matches: 11. Looked up from germline, CDR1 is SGDLS and CDR2 is YYNGEE. The CDR3 reads CASSAGEGTASNYGYTF. The CDR3 region has the DNA TGTGCCAGCAGCGCGGGGGAGGGGACAGCTTCTAACTATGGCTACACCTTC.

The chain combines TRBV5-1 with TRBJ1-2, with a weak D call TRBD1 (5 bases). V was clipped by 0 bases and J by 8 bases, with 14 bases between them. From germline, CDR1 is SGHRS and CDR2 YFSETQ. The CDR3 is 14 residues long. This chain's CDR3 is CASSLDGTSEGYTF. The CDR3 bases are TGCGCCAGCAGCTTGGACGGGACCAGCGAGGGCTACACCTTC.